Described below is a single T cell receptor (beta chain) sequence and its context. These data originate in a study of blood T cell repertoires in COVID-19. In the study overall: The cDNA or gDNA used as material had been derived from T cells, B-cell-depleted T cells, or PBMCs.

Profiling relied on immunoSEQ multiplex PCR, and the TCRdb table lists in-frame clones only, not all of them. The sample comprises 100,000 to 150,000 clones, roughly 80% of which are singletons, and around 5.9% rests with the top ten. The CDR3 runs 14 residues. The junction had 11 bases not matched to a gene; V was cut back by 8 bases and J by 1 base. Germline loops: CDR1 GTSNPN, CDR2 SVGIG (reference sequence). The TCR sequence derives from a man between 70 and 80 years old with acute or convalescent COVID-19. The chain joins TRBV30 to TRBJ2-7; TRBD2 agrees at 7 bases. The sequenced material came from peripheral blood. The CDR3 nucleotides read TGTGCCACGAGAGCCCCCGGGAGGTCCTACGAGCAGTACTTC. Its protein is CATRAPGRSYEQYF.